This TCR beta chain was recorded in a study of blood T cell repertoires in COVID-19. Overall study: Nucleic acid was either cDNA or gDNA, and it came from T cells, B-cell-depleted T cells, or PBMCs.

Method: immunoSEQ multiplex PCR; TCRdb's copy keeps in-frame clones and lacks some. Of over 150,000 clones listed, 80% to 90% are singletons. V dropped 3 bases and J dropped 0; count of bases not matched to a gene: 11. Germline loops: CDR1 MGHRA, CDR2 YSYEKL. This CDR3 spans 20 amino acids. This receptor was taken from a human donor in a cohort sampled during active COVID-19. Sequencing was carried out using peripheral blood. This chain joins TRBV4-1 and TRBJ2-1; 13 nucleotides agree with TRBD2. The CDR3 nucleotides read TGCGCCAGCAGCCATACTAGCGGGAGGGCCTTAGGGGGCTCCTACAATGAGCAGTTCTTC. Amino acid sequence: CASSHTSGRALGGSYNEQFF.